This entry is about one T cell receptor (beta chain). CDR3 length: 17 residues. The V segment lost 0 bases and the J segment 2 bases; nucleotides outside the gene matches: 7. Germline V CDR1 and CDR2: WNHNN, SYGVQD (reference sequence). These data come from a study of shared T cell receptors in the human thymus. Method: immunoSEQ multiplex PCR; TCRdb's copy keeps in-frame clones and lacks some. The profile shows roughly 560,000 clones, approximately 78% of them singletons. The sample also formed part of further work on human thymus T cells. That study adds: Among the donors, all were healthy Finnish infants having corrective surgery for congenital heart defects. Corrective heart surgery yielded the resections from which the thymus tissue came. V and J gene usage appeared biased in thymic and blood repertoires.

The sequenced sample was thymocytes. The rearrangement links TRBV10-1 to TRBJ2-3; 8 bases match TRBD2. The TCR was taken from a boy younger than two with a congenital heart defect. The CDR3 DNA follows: TGCGCCAGCAGTGAGTCCGCGCGGGGGGCGTTCACAGATACGCAGTATTTT. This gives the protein CASSESARGAFTDTQYF.